What follows are 26 T cell receptor beta chains derived from one specimen sequenced in a study of T cells in tumors after PD-1 blockade. Produced via immunoSEQ multiplex PCR; TCRdb's table is partial and in-frame only. The table includes around 11,000 clones, 65% to 80% detected once. The sequencing here drew on tumor tissue, taken after anti-PD-1 treatment. The source of these receptors is a human donor with basal cell carcinoma.

The V and J genes are TRBV2 and TRBJ2-2; tentative D call: TRBD1 (6 bases). Germline values: CDR1 SNHLY, CDR2 FYNNEI. This CDR3 region has 14 residues. The ends were cut back, 7 bases at V and 4 bases at J, with 13 bases in the middle. This CDR3 is CASTGQLSTGELFF. CDR3 coding DNA: TGTGCCAGCACCGGACAGCTATCCACCGGGGAGCTGTTTTTT.

The chain is built from TRBV3-1 (or the pseudogene TRBV3-2) and TRBJ2-3; D possibly uses TRBD1 or TRBD2 (5 bases each). Germline V lookup: CDR1 LGHDT, CDR2 YNNKEL (reference sequence). The CDR3 runs 12 residues. Trimming left V 1 base short and J 7 bases short, with 6 bases between. In DNA form, the CDR3 reads TGTGCCAGCAGCCAAGTGGGACATACGCAGTATTTT. Its protein product is CASSQVGHTQYF.

V is TRBV29-1 and J is TRBJ1-1, with 7 nucleotides matching TRBD1. V shed 5 bases, J shed 1 base, and the junction held 4 bases outside the gene matches. CDR1 and CDR2 from the germline V gene are SQVTM and ANQGSEA. The CDR3 loop spans 13 amino acids. DNA of the CDR3: TGCAGCGTTCGACAGGGTCCGAACACTGAAGCTTTCTTT. This gives the protein CSVRQGPNTEAFF.

The chain recombines TRBV6-2 or TRBV6-3 with TRBJ2-1, with 10 bases identical to TRBD1. The CDR3 is made up of 15 amino acids. V dropped 5 bases and J dropped 5; count of bases not matched to a gene: 6. Germline CDR1 MNHEY, CDR2 SVGEGT. CDR3 sequence: CASSRRDRGDNEQFF. The CDR3 DNA reads as TGTGCCAGCAGTCGCCGGGACAGGGGAGACAATGAGCAGTTCTTC.

The chain recombines TRBV11-3 with TRBJ1-3; D possibly corresponds to TRBD1 (5 bases). Deletions cut 3 bases from V and 4 bases from J, with 10 bases between. Germline lookup yields CDR1 SGHNT and CDR2 YENEEA. CDR3 length: 14 amino acids. The CDR3 region has the DNA TGTGCCAGCAGCTTCGGGACGGACGGAAACACCATATATTTT. It translates to CASSFGTDGNTIYF.

CDR3 sequence: CSVGSYNEQFF. The CDR3 coding sequence is TGCAGTGTCGGCTCCTACAATGAGCAGTTCTTC. The chain combines TRBV20-1 with TRBJ2-1; no clear D gene. This CDR3 is built from 11 residues. The ends were cut back, 7 bases at V and 0 bases at J, with 4 bases in the middle. Germline CDR1 and CDR2: DFQATT and SNEGSKA (reference sequence).

The chain joins TRBV5-1 to TRBJ2-2, with TRBD2 identical over 10 bases. CDR1 and CDR2 from the germline V gene are SGHRS and YFSETQ. Trimming removed 4 bases from V and 5 bases from J; junction bases left unmatched: 11. This CDR3 comprises 17 residues. The CDR3 DNA reads TGCGCCAGCAGCCCCGGACTAGCGGCACGGGGGACCGGGGAGCTGTTTTTT. Protein sequence: CASSPGLAARGTGELFF.

This chain links TRBV18 with TRBJ2-7, with D unclear. The CDR3 sequence is 13 residues long. Trimming removed 2 bases at V and 3 bases at J, with 8 bases between. CDR1 is KGHSH and CDR2 is LQKENI in the germline V gene. The CDR3 region has the DNA TGTGCCAGCTCACCAGGGCAAAACTACGAGCAGTACTTC. This sequence encodes CASSPGQNYEQYF.

This clone is deemed medium-sized. The chain uses TRBV1 and TRBJ1-4. TRBV1 is recorded as a pseudogene. This CDR3 has 14 amino acids. CDR3 DNA sequence: TGCACCAGCCGCCGGCGGGGAGGGAGAGAAAAACTGTTTTTT. This sequence encodes CTSRRRGGREKLFF.

The table lists this clone with a few counts. J is TRBJ2-7 and V is TRBV4-2; maybe TRBD1 (6 bases). Germline V gene data show CDR1 as LGHNA and CDR2 as YNFKEQ. The length of the CDR3 is 14 residues. The germline V and J ends were trimmed by 4 bases and 0 bases, with 10 bases remaining between them. CDR3 amino acids: CASSPGDGSYEQYF. CDR3 nucleotides: TGTGCCAGCAGCCCAGGGGATGGCTCCTACGAGCAGTACTTC.

V gene TRBV2 combines with J gene TRBJ2-5; no definite D call. Germline V gene sequence: CDR1 SNHLY, CDR2 FYNNEI. V shed 6 bases and J shed 5 bases, with 7 bases lying between them. This CDR3 is built from 11 residues. The DNA of the CDR3 is TGTGCCAGCAGCGGGCGGGAGACCCAGTACTTC. This codes for CASSGRETQYF.

V gene TRBV13 combines with J gene TRBJ2-3, with D possibly matching TRBD2 (7 bases). V lost 6 bases, J lost 6 bases, and 19 bases lay in between. CDR1 is PRHDT, CDR2 FYEKMQ, per germline (reference sequence). The CDR3 extends over 15 amino acids. This CDR3 reads CASSRTGGLRDTQYF. The CDR3 nucleotides are TGTGCCAGCAGTCGAACCGGGGGGCTTAGGGATACGCAGTATTTT.

The chain is built from TRBV21-1 and TRBJ2-7. TRBV21-1 is flagged as a pseudogene. The CDR3 loop spans 12 amino acids. The DNA for the CDR3 is TGTGCCCCAAGGGCTACGTCCTACGAGCAGTACTTC. As protein: CAPRATSYEQYF.

The chain uses TRBV21-1 and TRBJ1-1; the table's D call TRBD1 went unverified against the DNA. TRBV21-1 is assigned pseudogene status. This CDR3 is built from 11 residues. Here the CDR3 DNA reads TGTGGCGATCGGTTAAGGGGTGAAGCTTTCTTT. Protein: CGDRLRGEAFF.

This clone occurred a few times. This chain links TRBV9 with TRBJ2-1; 7 positions match TRBD2. The CDR3 extends over 17 amino acids. The V gene end was trimmed by 0 bases and the J gene end by 5 bases; junction bases not matched to a gene: 11. Germline assignment: CDR1 SGDLS and CDR2 YYNGEE. CDR3 protein: CASSVEISAGVHNEQFF. Here the CDR3 DNA reads TGTGCCAGCAGCGTAGAGATTTCGGCGGGGGTCCACAATGAGCAGTTCTTC.

In this sample, this clone turned up a few times. The V and J genes are TRBV3-1 (or the pseudogene TRBV3-2) and TRBJ1-5, with a weak D call TRBD1 (5 bases). Trimming pared 5 bases from V and 7 bases from J, leaving 15 bases between. CDR3 length: 14 residues. The germline V gene encodes CDR1 LGHDT and CDR2 YNNKEL (reference sequence). The chain's CDR3 is CASSEAGLGQPQHF. The CDR3 DNA sequence: TGTGCCAGCAGCGAAGCAGGGCTTGGGCAGCCCCAGCATTTT.

This rearrangement joins TRBV6-5 to TRBJ2-2; 8 nucleotides match TRBD1. The CDR3 runs 15 residues. Looked up from germline, CDR1 is MNHEY and CDR2 is SVGAGI. J gave up 4 bases and V 7 bases, and 8 bases lay outside the gene matches. In nucleotides, the CDR3 is TGTGCCAGCACCCGAGGGACAGGACTCACCGGGGAGCTGTTTTTT. Its translation: CASTRGTGLTGELFF.

This clone is classed as medium-sized. CDR3 region: CASSLYQGSYEQYF. CDR3 DNA sequence: TGTGCCAGCAGCTTATATCAGGGCTCCTACGAGCAGTACTTC. V gene TRBV7-8 combines with J gene TRBJ2-7, with a tentative D call TRBD1 (5 bases). The CDR3 is 14 amino acids. Germline V CDR1 and CDR2: SGHVS, FQNEAQ. V was clipped by 2 bases and J by 0 bases, with 8 bases between them.

V is TRBV30 and J is TRBJ1-1; no reliable D call. The V gene lost 4 bases and the J gene lost 0 bases, with 15 bases spanning the gap. CDR1 and CDR2 (germline): GTSNPN, SVGIG (reference sequence). The CDR3 length is 15 residues. The CDR3 region is CAWTPQGSVNTEAFF. The CDR3 DNA reads as TGTGCCTGGACCCCCCAAGGTTCGGTGAACACTGAAGCTTTCTTT.

Within the sample, this clone is medium-sized. The rearrangement uses TRBV4-3 and TRBJ2-3; tentative D call: TRBD2 (6 bases). The V end was cut by 2 bases, the J end by 1 base, with 13 bases between. The CDR3 is made up of 16 amino acids. Germline-derived CDR1 and CDR2 are LGHNA and YSLEER. For the CDR3, the DNA is TGCGCCAGCAGCCAACTATCCCCGGGGGGCACAGATACGCAGTATTTT. Its protein is CASSQLSPGGTDTQYF.

The count of this clone is one. The CDR3 region is CASSQVSGVTGANVLTF. The CDR3 DNA sequence: TGCGCCAGCAGCCAAGTCAGCGGGGTGACTGGGGCCAACGTCCTGACTTTC. The chain recombines TRBV4-3 with TRBJ2-6, with TRBD2 matching 7 bases. Per germline, CDR1 LGHNA and CDR2 YSLEER. The CDR3 runs to 17 residues. V shed 1 base and J 2 bases; nucleotides not matched to a gene: 5.

The J gene is TRBJ1-2, the V gene TRBV4-2; tentatively, D is TRBD1 (5 bases). V lost 0 bases and J 2 bases, leaving 13 bases between the germline ends. The germline gives CDR1 LGHNA, CDR2 YNFKEQ. This CDR3 has 16 residues. This chain's CDR3 is CASSQDRGRANYGYTF. The CDR3 nucleotides are TGTGCCAGCAGCCAAGATCGAGGCAGGGCCAACTATGGCTACACCTTC.

The rearrangement uses TRBV13 and TRBJ1-4; possible D gene TRBD1, 5 bases. Germline V lookup: CDR1 PRHDT, CDR2 FYEKMQ (reference sequence). This CDR3 spans 13 amino acids. V was trimmed by 5 bases and J by 5 bases, leaving 9 bases between them. CDR3 sequence (DNA): TGTGCCAGCAGCCCGGGGCCGAATGAAAAACTGTTTTTT. It specifies CASSPGPNEKLFF.

V is TRBV24-1 and J is TRBJ1-2, with D tentatively TRBD1 (5 bases). The V end lost 0 bases, the J end lost 8 bases, and 9 bases lay between the germline ends. CDR1 is KGHDR, CDR2 SFDVKD, per germline. There are 13 residues in the CDR3. The CDR3 coding sequence is TGTGCCACCAGTGATTTGGACAGTAAGGGCTACACCTTC. Translating it yields CATSDLDSKGYTF.

This chain uses TRBV28 with TRBJ1-1; TRBD1 aligns across 7 bases. Trimming at V came to 6 bases and at J to 0 bases, leaving 13 bases not matched to a gene. Germline V gene lookup returns CDR1 MDHEN and CDR2 SYDVKM. The CDR3 consists of 17 residues. The CDR3 nucleotides are TGTGCCAGCAGGGGGAGACAGGGTCAAGGTTTGAACACTGAAGCTTTCTTT. This translates into CASRGRQGQGLNTEAFF. Based on the CDR3 plus reference TRBV28 and TRBJ1-1, the full variable domain is DVKVTQSSRYLVKRTGEKVFLECVQDMDHENMFWYRQDPGLGLRLIYFSYDVKMKEKGDIPEGYSVSREKKERFSLILESASTNQTSMYLCASRGRQGQGLNTEAFFGQGTRLTVV.

The chain links TRBV15 to TRBJ1-2; D gene uncertain. Germline V gene lookup returns CDR1 LNHNV and CDR2 YYDKDF (reference sequence). V dropped 0 bases and J dropped 7 bases, with 9 bases sitting between them. The CDR3 consists of 13 residues. CDR3 DNA sequence: TGTGCCACCAGCAGAGATCCCAGGATTGGCTACACCTTC. It specifies CATSRDPRIGYTF.